A single TCR beta chain is shown here with its context. The CDR3 length is 15 residues. V was shortened by 0 bases and J by 0 bases, with 12 bases between the two germline ends. The germline CDR1 and CDR2 sequences are DFQATT and SNEGSKA (reference sequence). This sample stems from a study of T-cell reconstitution after alpha-beta-depleted transplantation in children. The authors prepared the TCRbeta library with unique molecular identifiers. MiXCR, applied by TCRdb to the PCR reads, yields one record per CDR3 protein. Here the sample spans some 590,000 distinct CDR3 sequences, roughly a tenth being singletons.

The chain links TRBV20-1 to TRBJ2-7; possibly TRBD2 for D (5 bases). The specimen was PBMCs from the stem cell graft donor, collected from the stem cell graft. This clonotype was obtained from a human donor who donated a stem cell graft to a child with acute myeloid leukemia. This CDR3 reads CSARDPSGLSYEQYF. CDR3 in DNA: TGCAGTGCTAGAGATCCGAGCGGCCTCTCCTACGAGCAGTACTTC.